This TCR beta chain was found in a study of CD8 T cells in Susac syndrome. Findings of the study overall: The TCR sequencing and HLA analysis in the study involved a relatively small number of individuals, as the study acknowledged.

Sequencing of TCR beta was performed on blood CD8+ and CD4+ T cells. When the RNA was reverse transcribed, random hexamers were used with an input of roughly 0.5 to 1 ug. MiXCR, applied by TCRdb to the immunoSEQ multiplex PCR reads, yields one record per CDR3 protein. This table holds roughly 150,000 distinct CDR3 sequences, around 95% found once. V was pared by 4 bases and J by 5 bases, with 15 bases between. The germline CDR1 and CDR2 sequences are MNHEY and SMNVEV (reference sequence). This CDR3 contains 14 residues. Points on this clonotype: Its antigen remains unidentified.

Source material: CD8+ T cells from PBMCs. The origin of this receptor is a human donor with multiple sclerosis. The chain uses TRBV27 and TRBJ2-7, with a possible D match to TRBD2 (5 bases). The CDR3 spells CASSYGSDKDEQYF. CDR3 in DNA: TGTGCCAGCAGTTATGGGAGTGATAAGGACGAGCAGTACTTC.